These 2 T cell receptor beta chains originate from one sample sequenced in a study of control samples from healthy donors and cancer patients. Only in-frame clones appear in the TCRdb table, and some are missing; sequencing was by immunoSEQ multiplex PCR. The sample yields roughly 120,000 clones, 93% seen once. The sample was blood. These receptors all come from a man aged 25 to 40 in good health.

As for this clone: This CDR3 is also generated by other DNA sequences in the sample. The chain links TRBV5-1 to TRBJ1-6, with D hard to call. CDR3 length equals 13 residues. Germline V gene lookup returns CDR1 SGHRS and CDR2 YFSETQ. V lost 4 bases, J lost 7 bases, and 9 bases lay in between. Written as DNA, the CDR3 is TGCGCCAGCAGCCCGAGGACGAATTCACCCCTCCACTTT. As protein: CASSPRTNSPLHF.

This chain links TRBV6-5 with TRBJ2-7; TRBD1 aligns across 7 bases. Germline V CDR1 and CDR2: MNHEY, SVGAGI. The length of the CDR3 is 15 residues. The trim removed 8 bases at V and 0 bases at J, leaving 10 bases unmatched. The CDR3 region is CASVRGQQASYEQYF. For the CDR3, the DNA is TGTGCCAGCGTCCGGGGACAGCAAGCCTCCTACGAGCAGTACTTC.